The clone carrying this T cell receptor beta chain was found a few times. Its antigen is undetermined. TCR beta CDR3 regions were amplified from RNA. Initially, a first-round RT-PCR of the TCR CDR3 employed the HTBI primer set. TCRdb independently ran MiXCR on the multiplex PCR reads; one entry per CDR3 protein. The table shows 400,000 to 550,000 distinct CDR3 sequences, with roughly an eighth occurring only once. This record belongs to a study of T cells in Graves' hyperthyroidism and ophthalmopathy. This CDR3 comprises 16 residues. After removal of 6 bases from V and 5 bases from J, the junction contained 12 bases not matched to a gene. Germline V gene data show CDR1 as MNHNS and CDR2 as SASEGT. Uncontrolled infection, other autoimmune disease, pregnancy or lactation disqualified patients from enrolment. Isolation of PBMCs was performed on around 9.3 ml fresh peripheral blood. Overall study findings and caveats: Most thyroid clonotypes that were expanded above 0.001 also turned up in blood.

This chain joins TRBV6-1 and TRBJ2-1; 8 bases line up with TRBD2. This sequence was found in a young woman with Graves' hyperthyroidism. The sequencing sample was made of blood. The CDR3 protein is CASSPRGGLGHNEQFF. The DNA for the CDR3 is TGTGCCAGCAGCCCTAGGGGGGGACTAGGGCACAATGAGCAGTTCTTC.